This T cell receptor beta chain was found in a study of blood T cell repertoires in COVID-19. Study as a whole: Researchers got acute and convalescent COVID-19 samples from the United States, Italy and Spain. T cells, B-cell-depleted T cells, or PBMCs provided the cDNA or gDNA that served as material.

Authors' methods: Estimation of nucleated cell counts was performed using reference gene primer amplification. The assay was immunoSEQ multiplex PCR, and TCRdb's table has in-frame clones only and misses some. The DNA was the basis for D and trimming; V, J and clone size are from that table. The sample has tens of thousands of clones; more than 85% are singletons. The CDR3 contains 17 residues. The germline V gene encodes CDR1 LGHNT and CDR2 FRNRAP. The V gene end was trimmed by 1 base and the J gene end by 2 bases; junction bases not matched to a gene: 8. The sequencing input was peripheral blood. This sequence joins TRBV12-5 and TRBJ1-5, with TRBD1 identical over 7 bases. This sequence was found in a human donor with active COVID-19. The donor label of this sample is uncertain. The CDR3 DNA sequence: TGTGCTAGTGGTTTGGCCAGGACAGGAGTAGGCAATCAGCCCCAGCATTTT. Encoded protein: CASGLARTGVGNQPQHF.